These 10 T cell receptor gamma chains share one sample of origin, sequenced in a study of gamma-delta T cells after stem cell transplantation. TCRdb re-called the RT-PCR reads via CATT. Of about 620 gamma-chain clones listed, approximately 31% are singletons. Source material: gamma-delta T cells. These receptors were collected from a human donor. It is not recorded whose cells these are; they may come from a transplant donor.

Points on this clone: This may arise from a read error, as a much more abundant clone is one base away. The J gene is uncalled and the V gene is TRGV3. The CDR3 covers 14 residues. Germline CDR1 and CDR2: VTNTFY and YDVSTARD (reference sequence). The DNA of the CDR3 is TGTGCCACCTGGGACACCCCGAATTATTATAAGGAACTCTTT. Its translation: CATWDTPNYYKELF.

This clone was counted only a few times. The V call is TRGV4, the J call TRGJ1 or TRGJ2. The J gene is not listed in TCRdb, so it was assigned here from a DNA match to germline. The CDR3 sequence is 12 residues long. CDR1 and CDR2 (germline): EGSTGY, YDSYTSSV. Losses at the gene ends were 3 bases for V and 5 bases for J; bases not matched to a gene: 4. CDR3 residues: CATWDRDYKKLF. CDR3 sequence (DNA): TGTGCCACCTGGGATCGGGATTATAAGAAACTCTTT.

Only a few counts were recorded for this clone. The J gene is TRGJ1 or TRGJ2, the V gene TRGV2. Here the J gene came from matching the DNA to germline, since TCRdb omits it. This CDR3 contains 14 residues. Germline values: CDR1 EGSNGY, CDR2 YDSYNSKV. V lost 3 bases and J lost 3; bases outside the gene matches: 8. DNA for the CDR3: TGTGCCACCTGGGACTTTCCGCCTTATTATAAGAAACTCTTT. This translates into CATWDFPPYYKKLF.

The rearrangement joins TRGV5 to TRGJ1 or TRGJ2. No J gene was available from TCRdb, and it was assigned here by a germline match of the DNA. This CDR3 has 12 residues. CDR1 and CDR2 from the germline V gene are VINAFY and YDVSNSKD. Unmatched junction bases numbered 5, after V lost 5 bases and J lost 4 bases. CDR3 coding DNA: TGTGCCACCTGGGGGTCCTATTATAAGAAACTCTTT. Amino acid sequence: CATWGSYYKKLF.

This clone is labeled large. V is TRGV2 and J is TRGJ1 or TRGJ2. Assignment of the J gene here rests on matching the DNA to germline, because TCRdb gives none. Germline CDR1 EGSNGY, CDR2 YDSYNSKV. Unmatched junction bases numbered 5, after V lost 0 bases and J lost 6 bases. CDR3 length: 13 residues. The CDR3 DNA follows: TGTGCCACCTGGGACGGGCTGGCTTATAAGAAACTCTTT. Translating it yields CATWDGLAYKKLF.

CDR3 amino acids: CATWDRPNSANYYKKLF. CDR3 in DNA: TGTGCCACCTGGGACAGGCCGAATTCCGCAAATTATTATAAGAAACTCTTT. V usage is TRGV3 and J usage is TRGJ1 or TRGJ2. In the absence of a J gene in TCRdb, the DNA was matched to germline to assign it here. CDR1 and CDR2 from the germline V gene are VTNTFY and YDVSTARD (reference sequence). The CDR3 sequence is 17 residues long. The trim removed 0 bases at V and 1 base at J, leaving 12 bases unmatched.

About this clone: A much larger clone differs from this one at a single base, so this may be a read error. Distinct nucleotide sequences in the sample also encode this CDR3. This CDR3 reads CALWEVPELGKKIKVF. As DNA, the CDR3 is TGTGCCTTGTGGGAGGTTCCAGAGCTGGGCAAAAAAATCAAGGTATTT. The J gene is TRGJP, the V gene TRGV9. TCRdb records no J gene; here it was assigned by comparing the DNA to germline. The CDR3 covers 16 residues. Germline V lookup: CDR1 GITISATS, CDR2 ISYDGTV (reference sequence).

This clone has only a few counts. A far larger clone is a single base away, which makes a read error likely. The chain carries TRGV8 and TRGJP2. The J gene was not available in TCRdb and was assigned here by matching the DNA to germline segments. V lost 3 bases to trimming and J lost 3 bases; unmatched junction nucleotides: 13. Germline V CDR1 and CDR2: VENAVY, YDSYNSRV. The CDR3 consists of 17 residues. CDR3 coding DNA: TGTGCCACCTGGGATGGCGAACGCGGAGGTAGTGATTGGATCAAGACGTTT. Translation: CATWDGERGGSDWIKTF.

By share of the sample, this clone is large (0.1 to 1%). The chain employs TRGV2 and TRGJP2. The J gene, left out of TCRdb, was set here by checking the DNA against germline. This CDR3 is 15 amino acids long. Germline trimming cut 0 bases from V and 7 bases from J; bases unmatched to any gene: 8. CDR1 is EGSNGY, CDR2 YDSYNSKV, per germline. The CDR3 DNA sequence: TGTGCCACCTGGGACGGGTCGTCTAATGATTGGATCAAGACGTTT. Amino acids: CATWDGSSNDWIKTF.

This clone turned up a few times. Being one base from a much bigger clone, this may be a read error. This same CDR3 is encoded by further DNA sequences in the sample. V is TRGV3 and J is TRGJ1 or TRGJ2. The J gene, left out of TCRdb, was set here by checking the DNA against germline. The CDR3 spans 12 residues. Germline V gene sequence: CDR1 VTNTFY, CDR2 YDVSTARD (reference sequence). DNA of the CDR3: TGCGCCACCTGGGACAGGCGGTATAAGAAACTCTTT. Its protein is CATWDRRYKKLF.